A selection of T cell receptor beta chains follows, all from one sample in a study of CD8 T cells in ankylosing spondylitis. TCRdb ran MiXCR on the 5' RACE reads and lists one entry per CDR3 protein. Of under 30,000 distinct CDR3 sequences listed, 10% to 15% were seen once; the top ten hold 35%. The sample comprised blood. The receptors shown here come from a male donor with ankylosing spondylitis or in good health (not recorded which). The conserved cysteine and the conserved F or W are not part of the CDR3 here. The D gene is left open where the match is weak. Size values are once, few and many counts, or a class for expanded clones, and some rows have none.

- | TRBJ2-6 | TRBV20-1 | TRBD1 | SARQGMGANVLT
few | TRBJ2-5 | TRBV11-2 | TRBD1 | ASSHLRGTGEETQY
few | TRBJ2-7 | TRBV29-1 | - | SVVGTNGYEQY
- | TRBJ2-5 | TRBV7-2 | - | ASSLGLQETQY
many | TRBJ2-5 | TRBV29-1 | - | SVGVGSGETQY
many | TRBJ2-1 | TRBV29-1 | - | RATRNNEQF
- | TRBJ2-1 | TRBV20-1 | TRBD2 | SAMTSGRAGEQF
few | TRBJ2-2 | TRBV6-2/TRBV6-3 | - | ASRPPSPELF
many | TRBJ2-1 | TRBV5-1 | - | ASSLRQGSYNEQF
many | TRBJ2-3 | TRBV5-1 | - | ASSLGFDRLDTQY
medium-sized | TRBJ1-1 | TRBV7-9 | - | ASSLRDGNTEAF
- | TRBJ2-1 | TRBV4-2 | - | ASSPFAQGRGEQF
few | TRBJ2-1 | TRBV19 | TRBD2 | ASSTSGNEQF
many | TRBJ2-3 | TRBV20-1 | - | SAQAPVRGTDTQY
- | TRBJ2-2 | TRBV3-1 | - | ASSQYTGTNTGELF
- | TRBJ2-1 | TRBV29-1 | TRBD2 | SATSGRNEQF
- | TRBJ2-7 | TRBV14 | TRBD2 | ASSAWTSGRNEQY
medium-sized | TRBJ1-2 | TRBV14 | - | ASTSLSDNYGYT
many | TRBJ2-2 | TRBV20-1 | - | SATTGNTGELF
few | TRBJ2-1 | TRBV12-3/TRBV12-4 | TRBD2 | ASSLRSSAGGEQF
few | TRBJ2-3 | TRBV3-2 | - | ASSPTMSGRSTDTQY
many | TRBJ2-7 | TRBV11-1 | - | ASSLKTGPRDEQY
- | TRBJ2-1 | TRBV6-5 | - | ASSYSSGYSPYNEQF
- | TRBJ1-5 | TRBV29-1 | TRBD1 | SVAGGDNQPQH
many | TRBJ2-5 | TRBV18 | - | ASSSQETQY
- | TRBJ2-1 | TRBV7-2 | - | ASSRRQDSGNEQF
- | TRBJ2-5 | TRBV7-3 | - | ASSLTGAGLETQY
many | TRBJ2-1 | TRBV30 | - | ACTNPRVPSYNEQF
medium-sized | TRBJ2-3 | TRBV7-2 | - | ASTLGGLADTQY
many | TRBJ1-1 | TRBV7-3 | TRBD1 | ASSISGGVNTEAF
- | TRBJ2-2 | TRBV29-1 | TRBD2 | SAAQSGLAGFRTGELF
few | TRBJ2-3 | TRBV7-9 | TRBD2 | ASSFGLGSDTQY
many | TRBJ2-6 | TRBV18 | - | ASSPSTGSGANVLT
many | TRBJ1-1 | TRBV5-1 | TRBD1 | ASSKLQGIPEAF
few | TRBJ2-1 | TRBV28 | TRBD1 | ASSPNRGAGSYNEQF
- | TRBJ2-7 | TRBV20-1 | - | SALDRLNYEQY
many | TRBJ2-4 | TRBV7-2 | - | ASSPGARNIQY
few | TRBJ2-1 | TRBV10-3 | TRBD2 | AISESIAGDRNEQF
many | TRBJ2-2 | TRBV25-1 | TRBD1 | ASRGTESNTGELF
- | TRBJ2-7 | TRBV5-1 | - | ASSLGTRTYEQY
few | TRBJ2-1 | TRBV7-2 | TRBD1 | ASRTMTGTKYNEQF
many | TRBJ2-7 | TRBV6-5 | - | ASSYGTGAEQY
- | TRBJ2-1 | TRBV24-1 | TRBD2 | ATSQPGGDYNEQF
- | TRBJ2-4 | TRBV20-1 | - | SARDRRQGGYIQY
few | TRBJ2-3 | TRBV6-5 | - | ASSLQSFTDTQY
many | TRBJ2-5 | TRBV15 | - | ATSRPAGPGQETQY
few | TRBJ1-1 | TRBV4-3 | TRBD1 | ASSQGDRGKAF
many | TRBJ2-3 | TRBV27 | - | ASSLNRATDTQY
few | TRBJ2-1 | TRBV6-2/TRBV6-3 | TRBD2 | ASRPPAGGVDEQF
- | TRBJ2-2 | TRBV10-3 | TRBD1 | AIRAGTGNTGELF
many | TRBJ2-5 | TRBV7-9 | - | ASSPPSKETQY
many | TRBJ2-5 | TRBV5-1 | TRBD2 | ASSWGLGGETQY
few | TRBJ2-2 | TRBV7-2 | - | ASSFYTGELF
many | TRBJ2-2 | TRBV12-3/TRBV12-4 | - | ASSLGEAGELF
many | TRBJ2-1 | TRBV7-9 | - | ASSLADEQF
many | TRBJ2-7 | TRBV4-2 | - | ASSQDSYEQY
many | TRBJ2-3 | TRBV12-3/TRBV12-4 | - | ASSSPGLEVDTQY
- | TRBJ2-3 | TRBV11-1 | - | ASSPFGTSTDTQY